The entry below gives a single T cell receptor (beta chain) sequence along with its context. What it binds is not known. Regarding time point: cycle 4 day 1 (C4D1), after about 6 weeks of nivolumab. All trial patients relapsed after autologous stem cell transplantation. V was trimmed by 11 bases and J by 5 bases, leaving 18 bases between them. This CDR3 contains 13 residues. The germline V gene has CDR1 MNHEY and CDR2 SVGAGI. Method: immunoSEQ multiplex PCR; TCRdb's copy keeps in-frame clones and lacks some. This table has tens of thousands of clones, more than 70% appearing once. This sample was taken from a study of PD-1 blockade in classical Hodgkin lymphoma. Overall study findings and caveats: Complete responders' baseline diversity resembled that of newly diagnosed patients.

V usage is TRBV6-5 and J usage is TRBJ1-2; a weak D match, TRBD1 (6 bases). The receptor's source is a human donor with classical Hodgkin lymphoma. This material consisted of peripheral blood mononuclear cells (PBMCs), taken before the fourth cycle of nivolumab. The CDR3 DNA sequence: TGTGCCTCTAGCGTACAGGGAATTTATGGCTACACCTTC. Its protein product is CASSVQGIYGYTF.